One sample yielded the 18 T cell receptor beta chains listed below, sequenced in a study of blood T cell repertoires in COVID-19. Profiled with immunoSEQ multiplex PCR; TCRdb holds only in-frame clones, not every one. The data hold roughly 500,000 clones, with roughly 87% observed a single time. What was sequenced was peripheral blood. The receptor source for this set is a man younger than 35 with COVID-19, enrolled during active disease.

The CDR3 nucleotides read TGCGCCAGCAGCTTGGGGGAGGGGTATGAAAAACTGTTTTTT. Translation: CASSLGEGYEKLFF. The chain employs TRBV5-1 and TRBJ1-4; D perhaps matches TRBD1 (5 bases). Germline V gene data show CDR1 as SGHRS and CDR2 as YFSETQ. Trimming shortened V by 0 bases and J by 6 bases, and 9 bases separated the two germline ends. The CDR3 is 14 residues long.

The CDR3 DNA follows: TGTGCCACCGGGCGGGGGGGTGGCTACGAGCAGTACTTC. It translates to CATGRGGGYEQYF. The chain recombines TRBV6-5 with TRBJ2-7; 9 bases fit TRBD2. In germline, CDR1 is MNHEY, CDR2 SVGAGI. CDR3 size: 13 residues. J was trimmed by 3 bases and V by 10 bases; bases with no gene match: 7.

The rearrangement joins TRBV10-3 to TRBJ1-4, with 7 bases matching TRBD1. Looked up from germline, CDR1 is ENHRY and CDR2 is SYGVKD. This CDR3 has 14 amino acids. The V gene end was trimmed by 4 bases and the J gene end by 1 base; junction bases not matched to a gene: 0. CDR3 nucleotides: TGTGCCATCAGTGCAGGGGGAACTAATGAAAAACTGTTTTTT. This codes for CAISAGGTNEKLFF.

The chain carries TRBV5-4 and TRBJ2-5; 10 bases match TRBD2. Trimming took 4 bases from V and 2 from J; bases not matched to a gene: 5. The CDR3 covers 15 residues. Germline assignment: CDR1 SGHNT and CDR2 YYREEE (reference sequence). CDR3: CASSTGLAVQETQYF. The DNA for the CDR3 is TGTGCCAGCAGCACCGGACTAGCGGTGCAAGAGACCCAGTACTTC.

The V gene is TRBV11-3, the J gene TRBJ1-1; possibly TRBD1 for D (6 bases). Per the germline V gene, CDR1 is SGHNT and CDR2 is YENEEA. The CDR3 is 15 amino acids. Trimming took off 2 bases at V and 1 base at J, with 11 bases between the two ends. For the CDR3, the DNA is TGTGCCAGCAGCTTAAACAGGGAGAGGAACACTGAAGCTTTCTTT. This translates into CASSLNRERNTEAFF.

The CDR3 loop reads CSVEDRSEYQETQYF. The CDR3 DNA sequence: TGCAGCGTTGAAGATCGCAGCGAGTACCAAGAGACCCAGTACTTC. The chain joins TRBV29-1 to TRBJ2-5, with unresolved D. Trimming took off 0 bases at V and 0 bases at J, with 11 bases between the two ends. The V gene's germline CDR1 is SQVTM and CDR2 ANQGSEA. CDR3 size: 15 residues. Full variable domain (outside the CDR3, taken from reference TRBV29-1 and TRBJ2-5): SAVISQKPSRDICQRGTSLTIQCQVDSQVTMMFWYRQQPGQSLTLIATANQGSEATYESGFVIDKFPISRPNLTFSTLTVSNMSPEDSSIYLCSVEDRSEYQETQYFGPGTRLLVL.

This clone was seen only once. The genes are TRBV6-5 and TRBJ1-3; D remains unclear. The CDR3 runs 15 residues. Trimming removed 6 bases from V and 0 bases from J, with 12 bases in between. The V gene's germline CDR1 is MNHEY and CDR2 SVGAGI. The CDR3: CASSPSRISGNTIYF. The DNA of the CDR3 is TGTGCCAGCAGCCCCTCGAGGATCTCTGGAAACACCATATATTTT.

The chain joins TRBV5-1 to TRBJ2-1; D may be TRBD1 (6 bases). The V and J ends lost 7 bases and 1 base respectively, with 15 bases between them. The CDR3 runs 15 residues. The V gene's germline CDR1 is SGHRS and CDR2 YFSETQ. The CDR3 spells CASRLWDTSYNEQFF. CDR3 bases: TGCGCCAGCCGTCTTTGGGACACATCCTACAATGAGCAGTTCTTC. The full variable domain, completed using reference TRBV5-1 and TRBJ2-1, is KAGVTQTPRYLIKTRGQQVTLSCSPISGHRSVSWYQQTPGQGLQFLFEYFSETQRNKGNFPGRFSGRQFSNSRSEMNVSTLELGDSALYLCASRLWDTSYNEQFFGPGTRLTVL.

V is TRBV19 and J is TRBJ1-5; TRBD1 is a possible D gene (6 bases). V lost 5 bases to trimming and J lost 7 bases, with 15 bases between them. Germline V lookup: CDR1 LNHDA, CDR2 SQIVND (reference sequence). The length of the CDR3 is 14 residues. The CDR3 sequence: CASSHQQGFQPQHF. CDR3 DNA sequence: TGTGCCAGTAGTCACCAACAGGGCTTCCAGCCCCAGCATTTT.

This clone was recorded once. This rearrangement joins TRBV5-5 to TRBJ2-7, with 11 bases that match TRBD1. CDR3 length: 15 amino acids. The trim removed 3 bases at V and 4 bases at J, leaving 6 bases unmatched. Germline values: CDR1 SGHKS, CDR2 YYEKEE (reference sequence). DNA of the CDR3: TGTGCCAGCAGCTCATCCGGGACAGGGGGTTACGAGCAGTACTTC. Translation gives CASSSSGTGGYEQYF.

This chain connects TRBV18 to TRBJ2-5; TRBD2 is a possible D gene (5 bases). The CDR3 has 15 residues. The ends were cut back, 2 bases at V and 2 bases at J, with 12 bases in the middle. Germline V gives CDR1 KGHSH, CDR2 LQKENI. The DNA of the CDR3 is TGTGCCAGCTCACCAAACCCCGGGGAGCAAGAGACCCAGTACTTC. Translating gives CASSPNPGEQETQYF.

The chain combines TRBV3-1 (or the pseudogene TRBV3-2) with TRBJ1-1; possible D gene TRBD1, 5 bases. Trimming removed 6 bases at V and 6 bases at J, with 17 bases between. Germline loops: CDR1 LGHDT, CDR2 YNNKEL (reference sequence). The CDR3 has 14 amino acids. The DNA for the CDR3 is TGTGCCAGCAGGTCCACTCTTGGGGCGTCTGAAGCTTTCTTT. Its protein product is CASRSTLGASEAFF.

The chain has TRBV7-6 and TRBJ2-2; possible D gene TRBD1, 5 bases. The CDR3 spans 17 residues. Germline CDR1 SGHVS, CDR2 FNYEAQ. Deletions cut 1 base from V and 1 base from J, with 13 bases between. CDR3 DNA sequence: TGTGCCAGCAGCTTAGGGGGTCAGGGAAAGAACACCGGGGAGCTGTTTTTT. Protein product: CASSLGGQGKNTGELFF.

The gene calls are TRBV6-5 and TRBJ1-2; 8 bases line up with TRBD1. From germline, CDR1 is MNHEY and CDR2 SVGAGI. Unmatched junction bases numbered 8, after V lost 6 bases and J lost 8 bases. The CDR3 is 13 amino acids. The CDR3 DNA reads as TGTGCCAGCAGGCCCGACAGGGGATGGGGCTACACCTTC. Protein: CASRPDRGWGYTF.

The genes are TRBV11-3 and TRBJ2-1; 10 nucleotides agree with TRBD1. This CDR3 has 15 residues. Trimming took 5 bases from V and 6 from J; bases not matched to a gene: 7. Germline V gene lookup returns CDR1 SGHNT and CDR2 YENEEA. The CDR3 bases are TGTGCCAGCAGCCAGGGACAGGGGTACGTCAATGAGCAGTTCTTC. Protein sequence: CASSQGQGYVNEQFF.

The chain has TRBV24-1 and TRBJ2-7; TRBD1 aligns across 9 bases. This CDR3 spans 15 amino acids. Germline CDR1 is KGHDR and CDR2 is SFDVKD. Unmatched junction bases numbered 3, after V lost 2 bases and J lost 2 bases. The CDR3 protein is CATSDSTGGPYEQYF. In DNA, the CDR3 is TGTGCCACCAGTGATTCGACAGGGGGGCCCTACGAGCAGTACTTC.

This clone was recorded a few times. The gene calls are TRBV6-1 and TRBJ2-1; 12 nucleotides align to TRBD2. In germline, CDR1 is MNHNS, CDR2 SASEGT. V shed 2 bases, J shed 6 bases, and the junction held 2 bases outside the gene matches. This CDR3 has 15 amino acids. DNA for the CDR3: TGTGCCAGCAGTGAAACTAGCGGGAGGACCAATGAGCAGTTCTTC. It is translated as CASSETSGRTNEQFF.

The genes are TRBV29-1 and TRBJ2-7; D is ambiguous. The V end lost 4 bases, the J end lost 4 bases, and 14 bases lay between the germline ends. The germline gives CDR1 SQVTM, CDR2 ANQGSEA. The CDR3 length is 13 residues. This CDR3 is CSVGSGLGYEQYF. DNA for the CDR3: TGCAGCGTTGGGTCGGGTCTCGGGTACGAGCAGTACTTC.